This T cell receptor (beta chain) was identified during a study of patients and donors after allogeneic stem cell transplantation (dated by TCRdb to between 2020 and 2021). Reading the germline V gene (reference sequence) gives CDR1 DFQATT and CDR2 SNEGSKA. The junction carries 15 bases between V and J, which are trimmed by 3 bases and 7 bases respectively. The CDR3 runs 14 residues from the cysteine to the phenylalanine. Only the CDR3 DNA stays, 42 bases, in frame from base 1. The protocol used for the library was RT-PCR. The sequencing machine was a NextSeq 550. The raw public data were reprocessed by TCRdb itself: fastp quality trimming at Q25, MiXCR clonotype calling, in-frame beta chains only. When rows share a CDR3 protein, they turn into one entry using the most common DNA and genes. The sample records about 110,000 distinct CDR3 sequences, over 30% of which are singletons. 27% of the sample lies in the top ten.

A few counts support this clonotype. No antigen is known for it. Base qualities are missing; no much larger clone stands one base away. The chain uses TRBV20-1 and TRBJ1-4; D gene: possibly TRBD1, on 5 matching bases. Sequencing was done on a sample of blood, either unsorted or a sorted T cell fraction (not recorded which). This clonotype was obtained from a human donor who was either an allogeneic HSCT recipient or a stem cell or donor lymphocyte infusion donor (not recorded which). It is not recorded whose cells these are; they may come from a transplant donor. The DNA is TGCAGTGCTAGGAGGGGCACCAAGGGTGAAAAACTGTTTTTT. It encodes CSARRGTKGEKLFF.